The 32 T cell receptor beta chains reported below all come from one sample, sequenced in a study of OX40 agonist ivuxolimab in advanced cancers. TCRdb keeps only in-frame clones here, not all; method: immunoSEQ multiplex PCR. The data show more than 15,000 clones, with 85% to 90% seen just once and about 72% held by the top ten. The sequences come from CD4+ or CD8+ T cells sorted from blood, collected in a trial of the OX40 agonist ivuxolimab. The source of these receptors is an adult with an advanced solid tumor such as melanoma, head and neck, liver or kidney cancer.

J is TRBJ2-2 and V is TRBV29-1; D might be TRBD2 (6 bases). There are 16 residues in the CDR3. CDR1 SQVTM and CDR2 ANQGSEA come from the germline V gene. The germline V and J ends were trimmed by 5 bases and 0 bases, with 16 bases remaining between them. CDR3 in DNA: TGCAGCGTTCTCCCCGGGAGTTCCCCGAACACCGGGGAGCTGTTTTTT. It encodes CSVLPGSSPNTGELFF.

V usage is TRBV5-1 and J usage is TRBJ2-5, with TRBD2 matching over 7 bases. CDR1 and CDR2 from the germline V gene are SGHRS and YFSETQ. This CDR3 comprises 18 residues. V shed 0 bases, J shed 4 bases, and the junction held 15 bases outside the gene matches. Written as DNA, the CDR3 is TGCGCCAGCAGCTTGGTTCCACAAGGGGCGGGGAGGGGAGAGACCCAGTACTTC. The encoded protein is CASSLVPQGAGRGETQYF. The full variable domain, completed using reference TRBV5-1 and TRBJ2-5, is KAGVTQTPRYLIKTRGQQVTLSCSPISGHRSVSWYQQTPGQGLQFLFEYFSETQRNKGNFPGRFSGRQFSNSRSEMNVSTLELGDSALYLCASSLVPQGAGRGETQYFGPGTRLLVL.

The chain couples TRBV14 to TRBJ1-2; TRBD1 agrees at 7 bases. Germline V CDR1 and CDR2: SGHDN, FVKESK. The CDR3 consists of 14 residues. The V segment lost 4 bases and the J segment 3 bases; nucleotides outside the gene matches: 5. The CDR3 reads CASSLGTVDYGYTF. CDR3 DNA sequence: TGTGCCAGCAGCCTCGGGACAGTGGACTATGGCTACACCTTC.

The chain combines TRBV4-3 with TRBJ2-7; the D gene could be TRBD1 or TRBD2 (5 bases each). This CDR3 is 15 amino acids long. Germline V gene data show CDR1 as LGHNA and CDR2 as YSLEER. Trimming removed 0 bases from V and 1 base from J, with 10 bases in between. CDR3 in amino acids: CASSQDSGLSYEQYF. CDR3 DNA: TGCGCCAGCAGCCAAGATTCGGGGCTATCCTACGAGCAGTACTTC.

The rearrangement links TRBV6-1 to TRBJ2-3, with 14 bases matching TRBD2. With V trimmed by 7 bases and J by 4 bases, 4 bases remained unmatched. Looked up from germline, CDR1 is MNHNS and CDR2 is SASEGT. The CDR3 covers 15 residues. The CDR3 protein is CASIKGLAGADTQYF. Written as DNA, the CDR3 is TGTGCCAGCATTAAGGGACTAGCGGGAGCAGATACGCAGTATTTT.

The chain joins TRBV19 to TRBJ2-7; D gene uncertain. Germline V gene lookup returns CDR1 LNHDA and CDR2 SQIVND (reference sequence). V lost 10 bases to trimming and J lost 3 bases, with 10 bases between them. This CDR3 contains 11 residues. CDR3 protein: CATGWGYEQYF. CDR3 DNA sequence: TGTGCCACTGGGTGGGGCTACGAGCAGTACTTC.

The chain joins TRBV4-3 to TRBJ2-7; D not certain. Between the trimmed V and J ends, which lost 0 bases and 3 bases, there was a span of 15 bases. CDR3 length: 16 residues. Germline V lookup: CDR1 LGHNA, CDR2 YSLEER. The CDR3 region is CASSQDFPPGYYEQYF. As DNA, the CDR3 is TGCGCCAGCAGCCAAGATTTTCCCCCAGGATACTACGAGCAGTACTTC.

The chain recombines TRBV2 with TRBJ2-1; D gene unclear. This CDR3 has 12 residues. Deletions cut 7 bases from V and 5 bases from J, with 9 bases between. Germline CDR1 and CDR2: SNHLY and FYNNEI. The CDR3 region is CASTSRDNEQFF. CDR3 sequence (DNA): TGTGCCAGCACCAGTAGGGACAATGAGCAGTTCTTC.

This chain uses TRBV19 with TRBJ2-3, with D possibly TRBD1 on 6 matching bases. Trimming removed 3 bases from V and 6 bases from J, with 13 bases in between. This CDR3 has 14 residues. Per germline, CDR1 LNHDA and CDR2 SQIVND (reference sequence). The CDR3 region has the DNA TGTGCCAGTAGTATGGACAGCTTCCCCGATACGCAGTATTTT. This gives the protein CASSMDSFPDTQYF.

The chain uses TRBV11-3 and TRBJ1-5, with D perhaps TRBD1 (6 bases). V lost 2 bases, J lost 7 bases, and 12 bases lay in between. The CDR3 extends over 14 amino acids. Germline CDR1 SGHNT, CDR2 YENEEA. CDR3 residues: CASSLTGAYQPQHF. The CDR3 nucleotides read TGTGCCAGCAGCTTAACGGGGGCCTACCAGCCCCAGCATTTT.

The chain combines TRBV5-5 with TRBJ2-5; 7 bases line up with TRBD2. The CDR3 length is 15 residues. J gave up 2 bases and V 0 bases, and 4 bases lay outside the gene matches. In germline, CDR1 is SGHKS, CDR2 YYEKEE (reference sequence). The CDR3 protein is CASSLDPGLQETQYF. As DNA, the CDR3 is TGTGCCAGCAGCTTGGACCCGGGACTACAAGAGACCCAGTACTTC.

The CDR3 region is CASNANPTGDDNYGYTF. CDR3 DNA: TGTGCCAGCAACGCCAACCCCACAGGGGATGATAACTATGGCTACACCTTC. J is TRBJ1-2 and V is TRBV27, with 7 bases fitting TRBD1. Germline loops: CDR1 MNHEY, CDR2 SMNVEV (reference sequence). Germline trimming cut 7 bases from V and 1 base from J; bases unmatched to any gene: 15. CDR3 size: 17 residues.

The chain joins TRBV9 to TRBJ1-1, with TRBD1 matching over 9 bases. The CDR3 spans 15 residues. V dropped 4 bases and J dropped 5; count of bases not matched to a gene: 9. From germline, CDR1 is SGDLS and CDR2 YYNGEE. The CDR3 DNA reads TGTGCCAGCAGCAGAAAGACAGGGGGTCTAACTGAAGCTTTCTTT. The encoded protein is CASSRKTGGLTEAFF.

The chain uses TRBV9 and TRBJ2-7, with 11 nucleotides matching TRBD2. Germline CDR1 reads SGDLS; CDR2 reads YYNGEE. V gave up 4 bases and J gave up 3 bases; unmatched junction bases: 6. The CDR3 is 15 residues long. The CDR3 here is CASSPSGLADYEQYF. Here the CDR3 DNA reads TGTGCCAGCAGCCCCTCGGGACTAGCGGACTACGAGCAGTACTTC. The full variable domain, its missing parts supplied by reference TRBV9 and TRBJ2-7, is DSGVTQTPKHLITATGQRVTLRCSPRSGDLSVYWYQQSLDQGLQFLIQYYNGEERAKGNILERFSAQQFPDLHSELNLSSLELGDSALYFCASSPSGLADYEQYFGPGTRLTVT.

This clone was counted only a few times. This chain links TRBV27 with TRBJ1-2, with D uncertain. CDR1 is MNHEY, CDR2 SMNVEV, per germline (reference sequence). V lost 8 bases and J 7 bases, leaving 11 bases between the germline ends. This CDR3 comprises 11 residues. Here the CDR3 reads CASWAEGGYTF. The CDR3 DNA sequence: TGTGCCAGCTGGGCGGAGGGTGGCTACACCTTC.

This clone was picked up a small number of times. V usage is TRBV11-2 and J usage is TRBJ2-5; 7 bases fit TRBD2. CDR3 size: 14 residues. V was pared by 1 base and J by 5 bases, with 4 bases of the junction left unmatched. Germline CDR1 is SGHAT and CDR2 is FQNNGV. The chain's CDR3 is CASSLAGRWETQYF. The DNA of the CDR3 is TGTGCCAGCAGCTTAGCCGGGAGGTGGGAGACCCAGTACTTC.

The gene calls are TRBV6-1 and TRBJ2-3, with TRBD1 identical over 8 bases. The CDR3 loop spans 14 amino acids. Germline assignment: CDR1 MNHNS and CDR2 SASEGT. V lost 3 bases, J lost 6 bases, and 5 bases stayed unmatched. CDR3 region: CASSDRGLFDTQYF. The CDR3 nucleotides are TGTGCCAGCAGTGACAGGGGGCTATTTGATACGCAGTATTTT.

CDR3 sequence reads: CASSKFAGGNEQFF. The DNA of the CDR3 is TGTGCCAGTAGTAAGTTTGCGGGGGGCAATGAGCAGTTCTTC. The J gene is TRBJ2-1, the V gene TRBV19; 8 nucleotides match TRBD2. Per germline, CDR1 LNHDA and CDR2 SQIVND (reference sequence). This CDR3 has 14 residues. Trimming removed 4 bases from V and 6 bases from J; junction bases left unmatched: 5.

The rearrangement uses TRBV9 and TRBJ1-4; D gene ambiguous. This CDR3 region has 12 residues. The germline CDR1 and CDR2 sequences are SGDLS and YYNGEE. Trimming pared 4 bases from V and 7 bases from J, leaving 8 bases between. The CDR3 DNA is TGTGCCAGCAGCCCAGGTGGTGAAAAACTGTTTTTT. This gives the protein CASSPGGEKLFF.

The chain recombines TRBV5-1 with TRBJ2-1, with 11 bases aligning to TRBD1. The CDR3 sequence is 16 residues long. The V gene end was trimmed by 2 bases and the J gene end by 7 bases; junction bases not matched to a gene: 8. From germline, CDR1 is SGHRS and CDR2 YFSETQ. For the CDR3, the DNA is TGCGCCAGCAGCTTCTCTGGGACAGGGGGATTTAATGAGCAGTTCTTC. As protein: CASSFSGTGGFNEQFF.

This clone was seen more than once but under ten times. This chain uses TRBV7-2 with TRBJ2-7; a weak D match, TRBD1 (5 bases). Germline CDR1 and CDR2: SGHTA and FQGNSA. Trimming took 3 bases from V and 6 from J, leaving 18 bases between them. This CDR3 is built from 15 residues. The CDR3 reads CASSFRGGRAAEQYF. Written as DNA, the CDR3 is TGTGCCAGCAGCTTTAGGGGTGGAAGGGCCGCCGAGCAGTACTTC.

CDR3 region: CAINLWDKLQSPLHF. CDR3 coding DNA: TGTGCCATCAATCTCTGGGATAAACTTCAATCACCCCTCCACTTT. The genes are TRBV10-3 and TRBJ1-6; unclear D gene. The CDR3 extends over 15 amino acids. Germline V gene sequence: CDR1 ENHRY, CDR2 SYGVKD. The V and J ends lost 7 bases and 10 bases respectively, with 20 bases between them.

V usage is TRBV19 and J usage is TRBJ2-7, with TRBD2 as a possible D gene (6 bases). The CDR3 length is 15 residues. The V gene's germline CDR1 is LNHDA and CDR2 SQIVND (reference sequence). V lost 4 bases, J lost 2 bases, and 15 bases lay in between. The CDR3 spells CASSNLAELPYEQYF. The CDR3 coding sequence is TGTGCCAGTAGTAATTTAGCGGAATTACCCTACGAGCAGTACTTC.

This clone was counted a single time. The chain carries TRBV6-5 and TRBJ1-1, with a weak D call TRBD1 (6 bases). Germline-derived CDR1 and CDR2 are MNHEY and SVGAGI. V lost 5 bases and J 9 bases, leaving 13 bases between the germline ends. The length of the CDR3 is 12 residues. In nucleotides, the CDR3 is TGTGCCAGCAGTACGGACAGAACAAAAGCTTTCTTT. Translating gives CASSTDRTKAFF.

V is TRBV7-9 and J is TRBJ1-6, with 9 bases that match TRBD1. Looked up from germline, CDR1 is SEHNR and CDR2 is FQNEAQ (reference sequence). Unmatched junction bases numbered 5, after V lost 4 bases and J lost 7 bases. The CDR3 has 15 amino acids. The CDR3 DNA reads TGTGCCAGCAGCTCCGCCGGGACAGGGAATTCACCCCTCCACTTT. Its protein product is CASSSAGTGNSPLHF.

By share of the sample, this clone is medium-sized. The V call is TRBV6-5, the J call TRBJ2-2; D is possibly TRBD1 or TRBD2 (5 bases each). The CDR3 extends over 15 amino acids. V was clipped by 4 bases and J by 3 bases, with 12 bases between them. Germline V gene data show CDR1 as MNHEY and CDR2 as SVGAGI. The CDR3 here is CASSFREWDTGELFF. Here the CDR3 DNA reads TGTGCCAGCAGTTTCAGGGAGTGGGACACCGGGGAGCTGTTTTTT.

Here the CDR3 DNA reads TGTGCCAGCAGTGAATACGATGCGGATACGCAGTATTTT. Translation gives CASSEYDADTQYF. V is TRBV6-4 and J is TRBJ2-3, with D unclear. Germline CDR1 and CDR2: MRHNA and SNTAGT. The V and J ends lost 3 bases and 6 bases respectively, with 10 bases between them. The CDR3 covers 13 residues.

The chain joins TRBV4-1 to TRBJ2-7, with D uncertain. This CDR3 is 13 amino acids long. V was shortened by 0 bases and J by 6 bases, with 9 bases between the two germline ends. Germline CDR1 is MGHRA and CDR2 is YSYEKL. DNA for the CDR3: TGCGCCAGCAGCCAAGACAGGTTCAGCGAGCAGTACTTC. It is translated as CASSQDRFSEQYF.

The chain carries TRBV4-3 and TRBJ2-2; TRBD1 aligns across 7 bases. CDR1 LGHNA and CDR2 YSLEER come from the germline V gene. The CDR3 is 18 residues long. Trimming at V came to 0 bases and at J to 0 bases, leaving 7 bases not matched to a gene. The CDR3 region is CASSQDPWQGANTGELFF. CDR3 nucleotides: TGCGCCAGCAGCCAAGATCCGTGGCAGGGGGCGAACACCGGGGAGCTGTTTTTT.

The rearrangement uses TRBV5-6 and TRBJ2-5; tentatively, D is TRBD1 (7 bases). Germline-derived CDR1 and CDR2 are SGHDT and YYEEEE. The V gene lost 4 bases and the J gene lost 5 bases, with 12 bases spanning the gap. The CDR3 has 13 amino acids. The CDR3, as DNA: TGTGCCAGCAGCCCACAGGGGAGGGAGACCCAGTACTTC. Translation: CASSPQGRETQYF.

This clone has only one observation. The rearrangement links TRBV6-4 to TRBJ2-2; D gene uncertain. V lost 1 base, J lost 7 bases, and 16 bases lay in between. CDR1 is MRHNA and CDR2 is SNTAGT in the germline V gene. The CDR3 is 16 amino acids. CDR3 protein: CASSDLPGRSGGELFF. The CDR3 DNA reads TGTGCCAGCAGTGACTTACCGGGCCGGAGTGGCGGGGAGCTGTTTTTT.

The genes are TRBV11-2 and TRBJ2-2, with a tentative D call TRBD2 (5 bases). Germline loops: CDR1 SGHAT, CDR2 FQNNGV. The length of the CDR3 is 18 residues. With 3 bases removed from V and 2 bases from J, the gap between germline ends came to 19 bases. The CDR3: CASSFEFRTRLNTGELFF. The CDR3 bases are TGTGCCAGCAGCTTCGAATTTAGGACCCGACTAAACACCGGGGAGCTGTTTTTT.